This TCR beta chain appears in the sequencing data of a study of vaccination effects on CD4 cells after COVID-19. As to this clone: Its target is unknown.

Per germline, CDR1 LNHDA and CDR2 SQIVND (reference sequence). With 2 bases clipped from V and 4 bases from J, the junction kept 3 bases outside the gene matches. The CDR3 sequence is 14 residues long. Expansion of antigen-specific CD4+ T cells with viral peptide pools was carried out by the ViraFEST assay before sequencing. Culture lasted roughly eleven days before CD4+ T cell isolation. Vaccine recipients lacked prior SARS-CoV-2 infection and had negative nucleocapsid antibodies. The culture medium for 1.5 million to 2.5 million PBMC per well included approximately 10 IU/ml IL-2 and 8.5 to 10 ug/ml peptides. Cultures received IL-2 medium that replaced half the medium on days 3 and 7. Sequencing was performed with immunoSEQ multiplex PCR; in TCRdb, only in-frame clones are kept and a portion is missing. The sample lists fewer than 30,000 clones; 65% to 75% were seen once.

The TCR comes from a human donor who received a COVID-19 vaccine. Sequenced material: CD4+ T cells from PBMCs cultured with SARS-CoV-2 spike peptides, taken before COVID-19 vaccination. The genes are TRBV19 and TRBJ1-1; 8 nucleotides agree with TRBD1. The CDR3, as DNA: TGTGCCAGTAGTATACAGGGGGCGCCCACTGAAGCTTTCTTT. Its protein product is CASSIQGAPTEAFF.